This T cell receptor beta chain was recovered during a study of T-cell memory formation after mild COVID-19. General observations from the study: Clones contracting over day 15 to 85 were CD4/CD8 balanced, with later expanders leaning CD4+.

Between the trimmed V and J ends, which lost 3 bases and 6 bases, there was a span of 12 bases. Germline lookup yields CDR1 GTSNPN and CDR2 SVGIG (reference sequence). The CDR3 is 12 amino acids. Details on this clonotype: Its target is not known.

Sample barcodes and UMIs were carried by the TCR alpha and TCR beta cDNA libraries that 5'RACE generated with constant-segment primers. TCRdb re-analysed the 5' RACE reads in MiXCR, keeping a single row per CDR3 protein. Among roughly 70,000 distinct CDR3 sequences listed, approximately 16% were seen once. The clonotype originates from an adult woman who had mild COVID-19 (a few samples of this study predate the infection). Cell type and time point are not known. The sample was PBMCs or a T cell subset sorted from them (not recorded which). This chain joins TRBV30 and TRBJ2-7; TRBD1 is a possible D gene (5 bases). The CDR3 bases are TGTGCCTGGAGAGGGGTAAGGGTCGAGCAGTACTTC. This sequence encodes CAWRGVRVEQYF.